The 32 T cell receptor beta chains below come from one sample, sequenced in a study of T cells in Graves' hyperthyroidism and ophthalmopathy. What was amplified from RNA transcripts were TCR beta CDR3 regions. In the first-round RT-PCR of the TCR CDR3, the HTBI primer set was used. One entry per CDR3 protein, called by TCRdb with MiXCR from the multiplex PCR reads. The sample contains under 400,000 distinct CDR3 sequences, 13% of which appear only once. Sequenced input: blood. These receptors were obtained from a woman between 18 and 29 years old with Graves' hyperthyroidism.

V gene TRBV20-1 combines with J gene TRBJ2-5, with D perhaps matching TRBD1 (7 bases). The CDR3 is 15 amino acids. CDR1 DFQATT and CDR2 SNEGSKA come from the germline V gene (reference sequence). With 3 bases removed from V and 1 base from J, the gap between germline ends came to 15 bases. The CDR3 loop reads CSASRIQGGQETQYF. The CDR3 bases are TGCAGTGCTAGCCGCATTCAGGGGGGCCAAGAGACCCAGTACTTC.

This clonotype has a count of ten or more. The CDR3 spells CASSGGDRNSYEQYF. In DNA form, the CDR3 reads TGTGCCAGCAGTGGGGGGGACAGGAACTCCTACGAGCAGTACTTC. This chain uses TRBV28 with TRBJ2-7; D possibly corresponds to TRBD1 (8 bases). The germline V gene has CDR1 MDHEN and CDR2 SYDVKM. The CDR3 is 15 amino acids. With 5 bases removed from V and 0 bases from J, the gap between germline ends came to 14 bases. Full variable domain (outside the CDR3, taken from reference TRBV28 and TRBJ2-7): DVKVTQSSRYLVKRTGEKVFLECVQDMDHENMFWYRQDPGLGLRLIYFSYDVKMKEKGDIPEGYSVSREKKERFSLILESASTNQTSMYLCASSGGDRNSYEQYFGPGTRLTVT.

This clonotype was seen repeatedly, ten times or more. This chain links TRBV6-1 with TRBJ1-5; D unresolved. The germline V gene encodes CDR1 MNHNS and CDR2 SASEGT. Deletions cut 11 bases from V and 7 bases from J, with 18 bases between. CDR3 length: 13 residues. CDR3 sequence (DNA): TGTGCCCTAGAGTGGGGTAAGAGACAGCCCCAGCATTTT. This encodes CALEWGKRQPQHF.

This clonotype was seen at least ten times. The CDR3: CASRDRQTYEQYF. In DNA, the CDR3 is TGTGCCAGCAGGGATCGACAGACCTACGAGCAGTACTTC. This chain joins TRBV27 and TRBJ2-7; D possibly corresponds to TRBD1 (5 bases). Trimming pared 6 bases from V and 2 bases from J, leaving 11 bases between. CDR1 is MNHEY, CDR2 SMNVEV, per germline (reference sequence). The CDR3 consists of 13 residues.

This clonotype was seen a handful of times. The rearrangement joins TRBV2 to TRBJ2-2; possible D gene TRBD2, 6 bases. The CDR3 length is 15 residues. Trimming stripped 3 bases from V and 6 bases from J, with 14 bases between. Germline V lookup: CDR1 SNHLY, CDR2 FYNNEI. The CDR3 region has the DNA TGTGCCAGCAGTGATCACGGGGGAGGACCCGGGGAGCTGTTTTTT. This translates into CASSDHGGGPGELFF.

This clonotype has at least ten counts. This chain joins TRBV20-1 and TRBJ2-5; D gene unclear. The CDR3 covers 11 residues. Between the trimmed V and J ends, which lost 0 bases and 5 bases, there was a span of 4 bases. The germline CDR1 and CDR2 sequences are DFQATT and SNEGSKA (reference sequence). CDR3 in DNA: TGCAGTGCTAGAGATTGGGAGACCCAGTACTTC. Amino acid sequence: CSARDWETQYF.

This clonotype appeared many times. The chain couples TRBV19 to TRBJ1-5; no clear D. Germline CDR1 reads LNHDA; CDR2 reads SQIVND (reference sequence). The V gene lost 7 bases and the J gene lost 8 bases, with 18 bases spanning the gap. The CDR3 covers 14 residues. CDR3 DNA sequence: TGTGCCAGTACAGCCCCTCATTCTGATGAGCCCCAGCATTTT. It yields the protein CASTAPHSDEPQHF.

The table lists this clonotype with many counts. The V gene is TRBV19, the J gene TRBJ1-1; D is unclear. Germline V lookup: CDR1 LNHDA, CDR2 SQIVND (reference sequence). With 1 base removed from V and 1 base from J, the gap between germline ends came to 4 bases. The CDR3 is 13 residues long. DNA of the CDR3: TGTGCCAGTAGTATAGGAAGGAACACTGAAGCTTTCTTT. Protein: CASSIGRNTEAFF. Full variable domain (remainder filled in from reference TRBV19 and TRBJ1-1): DGGITQSPKYLFRKEGQNVTLSCEQNLNHDAMYWYRQDPGQGLRLIYYSQIVNDFQKGDIAEGYSVSREKKESFPLTVTSAQKNPTAFYLCASSIGRNTEAFFGQGTRLTVV.

This clonotype was recorded many times. This chain joins TRBV6-1 and TRBJ1-5, with D uncertain. The CDR3 length is 15 residues. Germline lookup yields CDR1 MNHNS and CDR2 SASEGT. V was pared by 6 bases and J by 0 bases, with 12 bases between. The CDR3 region is CASRPGRSSNQPQHF. CDR3 DNA sequence: TGTGCCAGCAGACCCGGACGGTCTAGCAATCAGCCCCAGCATTTT.

This clonotype has a count of ten or more. The chain uses TRBV5-8 and TRBJ2-7; D uncertain. The CDR3 sequence is 15 residues long. Trimming left V 1 base short and J 3 bases short, with 14 bases between. Looked up from germline, CDR1 is SGHTS and CDR2 is YDEGEE. CDR3 sequence: CASSLNGLELYEQYF. In DNA form, the CDR3 reads TGTGCCAGCAGCTTGAATGGGCTTGAACTCTACGAGCAGTACTTC.

This clonotype occurred a few times. The gene calls are TRBV7-3 and TRBJ2-2; 15 bases match TRBD2. Germline V gives CDR1 SGHTA, CDR2 FQGTGA. The length of the CDR3 is 21 residues. The V gene end was trimmed by 1 base and the J gene end by 2 bases; junction bases not matched to a gene: 11. Here the CDR3 DNA reads TGTGCCAGCAGCTTAATGCCGGGACTAGCGGGGGGTCCCGGAAACACCGGGGAGCTGTTTTTT. It translates to CASSLMPGLAGGPGNTGELFF.

In its sample, this clonotype was seen many times. The genes are TRBV28 and TRBJ1-5; 7 nucleotides match TRBD1. CDR3 length: 15 residues. V was pared by 7 bases and J by 0 bases, with 6 bases of the junction left unmatched. In germline, CDR1 is MDHEN, CDR2 SYDVKM. The CDR3 coding sequence is TGTGCCAGCACCCCCGACAGGGTTAGCAATCAGCCCCAGCATTTT. It codes for CASTPDRVSNQPQHF.

This clonotype was recorded many times. The chain has TRBV27 and TRBJ2-5; a possible D gene is TRBD1 (5 bases). Between the trimmed V and J ends, which lost 2 bases and 5 bases, there was a span of 12 bases. This CDR3 comprises 14 residues. Germline lookup yields CDR1 MNHEY and CDR2 SMNVEV (reference sequence). Here the CDR3 DNA reads TGTGCCAGCAGTTTACGGGCCCCAGGGGAGACCCAGTACTTC. Its translation is CASSLRAPGETQYF.

This clonotype has ten or more counts. This sequence joins TRBV18 and TRBJ1-1; D is unclear. CDR3 length equals 12 residues. Germline V CDR1 and CDR2: KGHSH, LQKENI. The V end lost 1 base, the J end lost 4 bases, and 4 bases lay between the germline ends. CDR3 in DNA: TGTGCCAGCTCACCACTGGGCACTGAAGCTTTCTTT. It is translated as CASSPLGTEAFF.

This clonotype appeared many times. This rearrangement joins TRBV9 to TRBJ2-7, with D unresolved. V was pared by 3 bases and J by 4 bases, with 8 bases between. This CDR3 contains 12 residues. Looked up from germline, CDR1 is SGDLS and CDR2 is YYNGEE. The CDR3 sequence: CASSGDGYEQYF. CDR3 DNA: TGTGCCAGCAGCGGGGATGGGTACGAGCAGTACTTC.

This clonotype was counted at least ten times. This rearrangement joins TRBV11-2 to TRBJ2-5, with 11 bases that match TRBD2. The CDR3 extends over 19 amino acids. Per the germline V gene, CDR1 is SGHAT and CDR2 is FQNNGV. V trimming: 3 bases; J trimming: 5 bases; junction bases outside the gene matches: 17. Written as DNA, the CDR3 is TGTGCCAGCAGCTTGATTTATAGTAATAGCGGGAGGGTGTGGGAGACCCAGTACTTC. It yields the protein CASSLIYSNSGRVWETQYF.

This clonotype has ten or more counts. The V and J genes are TRBV13 and TRBJ2-1, with 11 bases identical to TRBD2. V dropped 4 bases and J dropped 3; count of bases not matched to a gene: 2. Germline V gene data show CDR1 as PRHDT and CDR2 as FYEKMQ (reference sequence). CDR3 length equals 15 residues. The CDR3 here is CASSYSGGGYNEQFF. In DNA form, the CDR3 reads TGTGCCAGCAGCTATAGCGGGGGGGGCTACAATGAGCAGTTCTTC.

This clonotype was seen many times. The V call is TRBV3-1, the J call TRBJ2-3; D unclear. Germline CDR1 reads LGHDT; CDR2 reads YNNKEL (reference sequence). Trimming took 1 base from V and 5 from J, leaving 13 bases between them. The CDR3 length is 15 residues. The CDR3 region is CASSQVMSVGDTQYF. The CDR3 coding sequence is TGTGCCAGCAGCCAAGTCATGTCGGTGGGAGATACGCAGTATTTT.

This chain connects TRBV19 to TRBJ1-5; D is unresolved. This CDR3 is 13 amino acids long. Per the germline V gene, CDR1 is LNHDA and CDR2 is SQIVND (reference sequence). Between the trimmed V and J ends, which lost 5 bases and 7 bases, there was a span of 12 bases. The CDR3 nucleotides are TGTGCCAGTAGTCCCCTGGAAGCCCAGCCCCAGCATTTT. Amino acid sequence: CASSPLEAQPQHF.

This clonotype was seen many times. The gene calls are TRBV15 and TRBJ1-1; D is uncertain. The CDR3 is 14 amino acids. Trimming shortened V by 0 bases and J by 0 bases, and 5 bases separated the two germline ends. Germline values: CDR1 LNHNV, CDR2 YYDKDF (reference sequence). The CDR3 is CATSRDTVNTEAFF. CDR3 bases: TGTGCCACCAGCAGAGATACAGTGAACACTGAAGCTTTCTTT.

This clonotype was seen repeatedly, ten times or more. CDR3: CASSLGTGSGYTF. CDR3 DNA sequence: TGTGCCAGCAGTTTAGGGACAGGGAGTGGCTACACCTTC. The chain uses TRBV27 and TRBJ1-2; 9 positions agree with TRBD1. Germline V gene sequence: CDR1 MNHEY, CDR2 SMNVEV (reference sequence). Germline trimming cut 2 bases from V and 7 bases from J; bases unmatched to any gene: 2. CDR3 length: 13 amino acids.

Concerning this clonotype: At one end the junction does not follow the germline gene, possibly because of a read error. The chain carries TRBV7-9 and TRBJ1-1; perhaps TRBD1 as D (5 bases). Germline loops: CDR1 SEHNR, CDR2 FQNEAQ (reference sequence). This CDR3 is 16 amino acids long. The DNA of the CDR3 is TGTGCCAGCGGCTTAGCGGGGGGACCCGCTGGGACTGAAGCTTTCTTT. Translation gives CASGLAGGPAGTEAFF.

This clonotype was counted a few times. The V gene is TRBV7-3, the J gene TRBJ1-1; D call uncertain. Germline V lookup: CDR1 SGHTA, CDR2 FQGTGA. Trimming removed 2 bases at V and 3 bases at J, with 13 bases between. This CDR3 is built from 15 residues. This chain's CDR3 is CASSLSVGWDTEAFF. The CDR3 DNA follows: TGTGCCAGCAGCTTATCCGTGGGCTGGGACACTGAAGCTTTCTTT.

There are a few counts of this clonotype. The gene calls are TRBV24-1 and TRBJ2-3; D not resolved. The CDR3 sequence is 14 residues long. Germline CDR1 reads KGHDR; CDR2 reads SFDVKD. V dropped 7 bases and J dropped 2 bases, with 12 bases sitting between them. The chain's CDR3 is CATSHLGITDTQYF. The DNA of the CDR3 is TGTGCCACCAGCCATCTTGGGATCACAGATACGCAGTATTTT.

This clonotype was recorded at least ten times. This chain joins TRBV25-1 and TRBJ2-7, with 8 nucleotides matching TRBD1. The CDR3 spans 14 residues. After removal of 7 bases from V and 3 bases from J, the junction contained 8 bases not matched to a gene. The germline gives CDR1 MGHDK, CDR2 SYGVNS. CDR3 protein: CASTPSRGLYEQYF. CDR3 sequence (DNA): TGTGCCAGCACCCCGTCCAGGGGGCTCTACGAGCAGTACTTC.

This clonotype appeared a few times. This chain joins TRBV19 and TRBJ2-1; D possibly corresponds to TRBD1 (6 bases). The CDR3 is made up of 15 amino acids. Deletions cut 6 bases from V and 1 base from J, with 13 bases between. Looked up from germline, CDR1 is LNHDA and CDR2 is SQIVND (reference sequence). The CDR3 region is CASRVPGQSYNEQFF. The CDR3 nucleotides are TGTGCCAGTAGGGTACCGGGACAATCCTACAATGAGCAGTTCTTC. Based on the CDR3 plus reference TRBV19 and TRBJ2-1, the full variable domain is DGGITQSPKYLFRKEGQNVTLSCEQNLNHDAMYWYRQDPGQGLRLIYYSQIVNDFQKGDIAEGYSVSREKKESFPLTVTSAQKNPTAFYLCASRVPGQSYNEQFFGPGTRLTVL.

V and J are TRBV30 and TRBJ1-1; D is uncertain. Germline V gives CDR1 GTSNPN, CDR2 SVGIG (reference sequence). The CDR3 sequence is 11 residues long. The V end was cut by 7 bases, the J end by 7 bases, with 13 bases between. CDR3 loop: CASIRDYEAFF. The CDR3 DNA follows: TGTGCCTCCATCCGGGATTATGAAGCTTTCTTT.

Many counts were recorded for this clonotype. The chain has TRBV6-5 and TRBJ2-7; D may correspond to TRBD1 or TRBD2 (5 bases each). Trimming cost V 2 bases and J 2 bases, with 10 bases left between them. CDR3 length equals 14 residues. CDR1 and CDR2 from the germline V gene are MNHEY and SVGAGI. The CDR3 spells CASSYGWGTYEQYF. As DNA, the CDR3 is TGTGCCAGCAGTTACGGGTGGGGGACCTACGAGCAGTACTTC.

The sample holds many counts of this clonotype. The V gene is TRBV6-2 or TRBV6-3, the J gene TRBJ2-5; 9 nucleotides match TRBD2. The germline gives CDR1 MNHEY, CDR2 SVGEGT. The CDR3 runs to 16 residues. J gave up 4 bases and V 2 bases, and 8 bases lay outside the gene matches. The chain's CDR3 is CASSYPAGGPSETQYF. The DNA of the CDR3 is TGTGCCAGCAGTTACCCTGCGGGGGGGCCTTCAGAGACCCAGTACTTC.

This clonotype appeared many times. As DNA, the CDR3 is TGTGCCAGCAGTGATGGGCTAGCGAGAAACAATGAGCAGTTCTTC. Residues: CASSDGLARNNEQFF. The rearrangement links TRBV2 to TRBJ2-1; possible D gene TRBD2, 6 bases. The germline V gene encodes CDR1 SNHLY and CDR2 FYNNEI. Trimming pared 3 bases from V and 5 bases from J, leaving 14 bases between. This CDR3 spans 15 amino acids.

This chain joins TRBV6-1 and TRBJ1-2, with D possibly being TRBD1 (6 bases). V was pared by 6 bases and J by 6 bases, with 17 bases between. This CDR3 comprises 14 residues. Germline CDR1 MNHNS, CDR2 SASEGT. This CDR3 reads CASSLLQGGDGYTF. For the CDR3, the DNA is TGTGCCAGCAGCCTCTTACAGGGTGGTGATGGCTACACCTTC.

This clonotype was recorded at least ten times. CDR3 nucleotides: TGCAGTGCTAGAGAATTGGGAGCGGACCACCGCTACGAGCAGTACTTC. It encodes CSARELGADHRYEQYF. The gene calls are TRBV20-1 and TRBJ2-7; D may be TRBD2 (5 bases). With 0 bases removed from V and 3 bases from J, the gap between germline ends came to 18 bases. Germline lookup yields CDR1 DFQATT and CDR2 SNEGSKA (reference sequence). The CDR3 runs to 16 residues.